Sequencing of this T cell receptor beta chain was carried out in a study of blood T cell repertoires in COVID-19. Original methodology: For nucleated cells, counts were estimated from reference gene primer amplification. Method: immunoSEQ multiplex PCR; TCRdb's copy keeps in-frame clones and lacks some. The V and J calls and clone size are taken from that table; D and trimming were inferred from the DNA. The table records around 220,000 clones, 85% to 90% of them present only once. This clone was counted a single time. Trimming took 3 bases from V and 10 from J, leaving 16 bases between them. The CDR3 contains 14 residues. The V gene's germline CDR1 is SGHDT and CDR2 YYEEEE.

Material: peripheral blood. This chain joins TRBV5-6 and TRBJ1-4; no clear D gene. The origin of this receptor is a middle-aged man with acute or convalescent COVID-19. In DNA form, the CDR3 reads TGTGCCAGCAGCTCGAGATTCATGCTTGGAAAACTGTTTTTT. Encoded protein: CASSSRFMLGKLFF.